These T cell receptor beta chains were read from a single sample in a study of human T cells and chemical hapten exposure. TCRdb processed the RACE reads anew with MiXCR; each CDR3 protein has one entry. The profile shows 95,000 to 150,000 distinct CDR3 sequences, roughly 13% of them singletons. The sequences come from whole blood, collected in connection with sensitization to the hapten diphenylcyclopropenone (DPC). All receptors derive from a man between 18 and 29 years old with alopecia areata. Some clones in this sample may be carry-over from other donors' samples. Both conserved end residues are part of each CDR3. D genes are given only for firm matches. For some rows the clone size is stated as once, few or many, or as a class when expanded; others skip it.

size: NA
D: NA
V: TRBV4-1
J: TRBJ2-5
DNA: TGCGCCAGCAGCCAGTTTACGTCCGAGACCCAGTACTTC
CDR3: CASSQFTSETQYF

size: NA
D: NA
V: TRBV7-9
J: TRBJ1-4
DNA: TGTGCCAGCAGCCCTGTCCAGTGGGGTGAAAAACTGTTTTTT
CDR3: CASSPVQWGEKLFF

size: NA
D: NA
V: TRBV7-2
J: TRBJ1-1
DNA: TGTGCCAGCAGATCTGCAGGGAGCGCTCTCTTT
CDR3: CASRSAGSALF

size: NA
D: NA
V: TRBV7-6
J: TRBJ2-2
DNA: TGTGCCAGCAGCTTACCGGTGGCCGGGGAGCTGTTTTTT
CDR3: CASSLPVAGELFF

size: few
D: NA
V: TRBV7-8
J: TRBJ1-2
DNA: TGTGCCAGCAGCTTAGATGGTATATCCAACTATGGCTACACCTTC
CDR3: CASSLDGISNYGYTF

size: NA
D: TRBD2
V: TRBV24-1
J: TRBJ2-1
DNA: TGTGCCACCAGTCCTAGCGGTGAAGGCTACAATGAGCAGTTCTTC
CDR3: CATSPSGEGYNEQFF

size: NA
D: NA
V: TRBV5-1
J: TRBJ2-1
DNA: TGCGCCAGCAGCATTTCACGGGAGCAGTTCTTC
CDR3: CASSISREQFF

size: many
D: NA
V: TRBV7-8
J: TRBJ1-1
DNA: TGTGCCAGCAGACGGCCAGTCTGGGGCGAGTCGGACACTGAAGCTTTCTTT
CDR3: CASRRPVWGESDTEAFF

size: NA
D: NA
V: TRBV7-3
J: TRBJ1-2
DNA: TGTGCCAGCAGCTTAACCGCAGGGGAGGATTCTGGCTACACCTTC
CDR3: CASSLTAGEDSGYTF

size: few
D: NA
V: TRBV4-1
J: TRBJ2-7
DNA: TGCGCCAGCAGACGACAGGAAAATTCCTACGAGCAGTACTTC
CDR3: CASRRQENSYEQYF

size: many
D: NA
V: TRBV12-3/TRBV12-4
J: TRBJ1-2
DNA: TGTGCCAGCAGTACAGGGTACAACAACTATGGCTACACCTTC
CDR3: CASSTGYNNYGYTF

size: NA
D: TRBD1
V: TRBV20-1
J: TRBJ2-1
DNA: TGCAGTGCTAGCGGGGACAGGGGTTTTAGTGAGCAGTTCTTC
CDR3: CSASGDRGFSEQFF

size: NA
D: NA
V: TRBV4-3
J: TRBJ2-7
DNA: TGCGCCAGCAGCCAAGATCCCCGGGAAAGCGGCGAGCAGTACTTC
CDR3: CASSQDPRESGEQYF

size: once
D: NA
V: TRBV20-1
J: TRBJ1-5
DNA: TGCAGTGCTGACCGGGACACTAGCAATCAGCCCCAGCATTTT
CDR3: CSADRDTSNQPQHF

size: NA
D: TRBD1
V: TRBV4-3
J: TRBJ2-2
DNA: TGCGCCAGCAGCCAAGATCTAAGGGACAGGGTCAACACCGGGGAGCTGTTTTTT
CDR3: CASSQDLRDRVNTGELFF

size: NA
D: NA
V: TRBV7-2
J: TRBJ2-5
DNA: TGTGCCAGCAGCTTAGACCCGGGATCTCAAGAGACCCAGTACTTC
CDR3: CASSLDPGSQETQYF

size: many
D: TRBD1
V: TRBV7-6
J: TRBJ1-1
DNA: TGTGCCAGCAGCTTATTGCGGACAGGGGGGACTGAAGCTTTCTTT
CDR3: CASSLLRTGGTEAFF

size: NA
D: NA
V: TRBV20-1
J: TRBJ2-3
DNA: TGCAGTGCTAGAGACGCCCAGGGCACAGATACGCAGTATTTT
CDR3: CSARDAQGTDTQYF

size: many
D: TRBD1
V: TRBV6-2/TRBV6-3
J: TRBJ1-2
DNA: TGTGCCAGCAGTTTCCCCATAGGGGGCGCCGGCTATGGCTACACCTTC
CDR3: CASSFPIGGAGYGYTF

size: many
D: NA
V: TRBV4-3
J: TRBJ2-3
DNA: TGCGCCAGCAGCCGCCAATTTAGGGGGGGGGCGTCTCCAGATACGCAGTATTTT
CDR3: CASSRQFRGGASPDTQYF

size: many
D: NA
V: TRBV4-3
J: TRBJ1-2
DNA: TGCGCCAGCAGCCAAGTTGAAGGGGACTATGGCTACACCTTC
CDR3: CASSQVEGDYGYTF

size: NA
D: NA
V: TRBV7-6
J: TRBJ2-2
DNA: TGTGCCAGCAGCTTAAGGATGTCAGGGGAGCTGTTTTTT
CDR3: CASSLRMSGELFF

size: NA
D: TRBD2
V: TRBV4-3
J: TRBJ2-3
DNA: TGCGCCAGCAGCCAAGTTTTTAGCGGGGGTTACCGCACAGATACGCAGTATTTT
CDR3: CASSQVFSGGYRTDTQYF

size: NA
D: TRBD1
V: TRBV6-2/TRBV6-3
J: TRBJ2-3
DNA: TGTGCCAGCCAATGGGACAGGGGGACAGATACGCAGTATTTT
CDR3: CASQWDRGTDTQYF

size: NA
D: NA
V: TRBV6-5
J: TRBJ1-5
DNA: TGTGCCAGCAGTTACTCACCCGTTTGGGGGAGCAATCAGCCCCAGCATTTT
CDR3: CASSYSPVWGSNQPQHF

size: few
D: NA
V: TRBV7-2
J: TRBJ1-1
DNA: TGTGCCAGCAGCTTAAGGCCAGCCGTTGAAGCTTTCTTT
CDR3: CASSLRPAVEAFF

size: NA
D: TRBD1
V: TRBV4-3
J: TRBJ1-2
DNA: TGCGCCAGCAGCCAAGATATTTGGGATCCGGGACAGGGGGCAGAAGGCTACACCTTC
CDR3: CASSQDIWDPGQGAEGYTF

size: few
D: NA
V: TRBV3-2
J: TRBJ1-2
DNA: TGTGCCAGCAGCTCCAGGTCTCGACAGCCAACTAACTATGGCTACACCTTC
CDR3: CASSSRSRQPTNYGYTF

size: many
D: TRBD2
V: TRBV29-1
J: TRBJ2-5
DNA: TGCAGCGTTGGCCTAGCGGGGGGGCAAGAGACCCAGTACTTC
CDR3: CSVGLAGGQETQYF

size: NA
D: TRBD1
V: TRBV6-5
J: TRBJ1-2
DNA: TGTGCCAGCAGTTTTCGGACAGGGATTCTTGGCTACACCTTC
CDR3: CASSFRTGILGYTF

size: NA
D: TRBD1
V: TRBV2
J: TRBJ1-4
DNA: TGTGCCAGCAGTAAAACAGGGACAGCTAATGAAAAACTGTTTTTT
CDR3: CASSKTGTANEKLFF

size: NA
D: NA
V: TRBV28
J: TRBJ2-5
DNA: TGTGCCAGCAGTCCGAGGAGGGAGTACCAAGAGACCCAGTACTTC
CDR3: CASSPRREYQETQYF

size: NA
D: NA
V: TRBV3-1
J: TRBJ2-7
DNA: TGTGCCAGCAGCCGCAGACTGACAGGCCTCTCCTACGAGCAGTACTTC
CDR3: CASSRRLTGLSYEQYF

size: NA
D: NA
V: TRBV3-1
J: TRBJ1-4
DNA: TGTGCCAGCAGCCCCTGGGGGGCGAATGAAAAACTGTTTTTT
CDR3: CASSPWGANEKLFF

size: few
D: TRBD1
V: TRBV15
J: TRBJ2-5
DNA: TGTGCCACCAGCAGAGGGGGGACAGGGATGGAAGAGACCCAGTACTTC
CDR3: CATSRGGTGMEETQYF

size: NA
D: NA
V: TRBV3-1
J: TRBJ2-5
DNA: TGTGCCAGCAGCCTCGGGGTTCCAGAGACCCAGTACTTC
CDR3: CASSLGVPETQYF

size: NA
D: TRBD2
V: TRBV14
J: TRBJ2-7
DNA: TGTGCCAGCAGCCTAAGGACTAGCGGGGGCTACGAGCAGTACTTC
CDR3: CASSLRTSGGYEQYF

size: NA
D: NA
V: TRBV12-3/TRBV12-4
J: TRBJ1-2
DNA: TGTGCCAGCAGACAATCTGGGCGCTATGGCTACACCTTC
CDR3: CASRQSGRYGYTF

size: NA
D: TRBD2
V: TRBV10-1
J: TRBJ2-3
DNA: TGCGCCAGCAGTGGAGTGGCGGGGGTCACAGATACGCAGTATTTT
CDR3: CASSGVAGVTDTQYF

size: NA
D: NA
V: TRBV7-8
J: TRBJ2-2
DNA: TGTGCCAGCAACCCCGACAGCCGGAACACCGGGGAGCTGTTTTTT
CDR3: CASNPDSRNTGELFF

size: few
D: NA
V: TRBV20-1
J: TRBJ1-1
DNA: TGCAGTGCTCGTCAGGTGGGGCGCACTGAAGCTTTCTTT
CDR3: CSARQVGRTEAFF

size: few
D: NA
V: TRBV4-3
J: TRBJ1-2
DNA: TGCGCCAGCAGCCAAGACACCGGGACGGAGAACTATGGCTACACCTTC
CDR3: CASSQDTGTENYGYTF

size: few
D: TRBD2
V: TRBV6-2/TRBV6-3
J: TRBJ2-1
DNA: TGTGCCAGCACCCAAGCGGGGGGGCGGTTCTTC
CDR3: CASTQAGGRFF

size: few
D: TRBD2
V: TRBV4-1
J: TRBJ2-1
DNA: TGCGCCAGCAGCCCAGACCGGGGGGTTTTGTGGTTCTTC
CDR3: CASSPDRGVLWFF

size: NA
D: NA
V: TRBV3-1
J: TRBJ2-2
DNA: TGTGCCAGCAGCCAAGAGGGGACGGGCGGGGAGCTGTTTTTT
CDR3: CASSQEGTGGELFF

size: NA
D: NA
V: TRBV4-2
J: TRBJ1-1
DNA: TGTGCCAGCAGCCAAGGAGGTTTAGGAGAAGCTTTCTTT
CDR3: CASSQGGLGEAFF

size: few
D: NA
V: TRBV12-3/TRBV12-4
J: TRBJ1-2
DNA: TGTGCCAGCAGGGCAGAACTTCAGGATGGCTACACCTTC
CDR3: CASRAELQDGYTF

size: NA
D: TRBD2
V: TRBV11-2
J: TRBJ2-1
DNA: TGTGCCAGCAGCACCCCACTAGCGGGATTGTACAATGAGCAGTTCTTC
CDR3: CASSTPLAGLYNEQFF